This T cell receptor beta chain was recorded in a study of cytomegalovirus exposure and HLA in healthy donors. Overall study context: The study's early data release held about 77 million unique TCRs from HLA-typed donors. Study findings and constraints: More than 15,000 TCR beta sequences were associated with HLA alleles at 0.05 false discovery rate in a later analysis.

PCR was performed using 60 Vbeta and 13 Jbeta primers. Data came from immunoSEQ multiplex PCR; TCRdb stores just in-frame clones and leaves some out. The repertoire includes hundreds of thousands of clones, 76% of them detected once, and over 0.55% sits in the top ten. Concerning this clone: Antigen: not known.

The CDR3 is 13 amino acids. The junction had 10 bases not matched to a gene; V was cut back by 2 bases and J by 14 bases. CDR1 and CDR2 (germline): SGHNT, YYREEE (reference sequence). The receptor was isolated from a man between 18 and 35 years old in good health and CMV-seronegative. The sequenced sample was PBMCs. The J gene is TRBJ2-3, the V gene TRBV5-4, with 8 positions matching TRBD1. CDR3 nucleotide sequence: TGTGCCAGCAGCTTCCACAGGGGGGATAACTGGTATTTT. This sequence encodes CASSFHRGDNWYF.